This T cell receptor beta chain originates from a study of control samples from healthy donors and cancer patients. Profiling relied on immunoSEQ multiplex PCR, and the TCRdb table lists in-frame clones only, not all of them. The table shows 130,000 or so clones, with 90% to 95% occurring only once. Germline CDR1 LGHNA, CDR2 YSLEER. The CDR3 covers 17 residues. The J segment lost 7 bases and the V segment lost 3 bases, leaving 11 bases of the junction unmatched. V gene TRBV4-3 combines with J gene TRBJ2-1; 11 bases line up with TRBD2. The clonotype originates from a man aged 55 to 70 with colorectal cancer. The sequenced sample consisted of PBMCs. The CDR3 sequence is CASSQVVGLAGGNEQFF. The CDR3 nucleotides read TGCGCCAGCAGCCAGGTTGTTGGGCTAGCGGGGGGTAATGAGCAGTTCTTC.